Presented here are 26 T cell receptor beta chains from one specimen sequenced in a study of blood T cell repertoires in COVID-19. Clones were sequenced by immunoSEQ multiplex PCR, and TCRdb holds only the in-frame ones, with some missing. Among roughly 49,000 clones listed, 90% to 95% were seen once. Source material: peripheral blood. The receptors come from a woman older than 75 with acute or convalescent COVID-19.

J is TRBJ2-1 and V is TRBV5-1; TRBD2 matches at 8 bases. The CDR3 has 14 residues. The germline V gene encodes CDR1 SGHRS and CDR2 YFSETQ. V shed 0 bases, J shed 14 bases, and the junction held 10 bases outside the gene matches. The CDR3 bases are TGCGCCAGCAGCTTGGATAAGCGGGGGAGCGAGGAGTTCTTC. It translates to CASSLDKRGSEEFF.

This clone was counted a single time. The chain has TRBV7-2 and TRBJ2-2; D remains ambiguous. The CDR3 has 17 amino acids. V lost 1 base and J lost 8, with 20 bases in between. CDR1 and CDR2 (germline): SGHTA, FQGNSA. The CDR3 reads CASSLVALLKPPGELFF. The CDR3 region has the DNA TGTGCCAGCAGCTTAGTTGCTCTCCTTAAGCCACCGGGGGAGCTGTTTTTT.

The rearrangement links TRBV27 to TRBJ2-7; 10 nucleotides align to TRBD1. CDR3 length: 16 residues. Germline values: CDR1 MNHEY, CDR2 SMNVEV (reference sequence). V gave up 4 bases and J gave up 6 bases; unmatched junction bases: 12. CDR3 bases: TGTGCCAGCAGTTCTAACCCCGGGACAGGGGTCCGCGAGCAGTACTTC. It is translated as CASSSNPGTGVREQYF.

This clone was found once. The genes are TRBV7-3 and TRBJ2-7, with TRBD1 matching 9 bases. The CDR3 has 14 residues. Germline CDR1 and CDR2: SGHTA and FQGTGA. The V segment lost 4 bases and the J segment 2 bases; nucleotides outside the gene matches: 3. The CDR3 DNA is TGTGCCAGCAGCTCCCGGACAGGGGCCTACGAGCAGTACTTC. Its protein is CASSSRTGAYEQYF.

The rearrangement links TRBV18 to TRBJ1-3; possible D gene TRBD1, 6 bases. The CDR3 runs 16 residues. The V and J ends lost 3 bases and 0 bases respectively, with 12 bases between them. From germline, CDR1 is KGHSH and CDR2 LQKENI. In DNA form, the CDR3 reads TGTGCCAGCTCACCGGGACAACCCGACTCTGGAAACACCATATATTTT. Translating gives CASSPGQPDSGNTIYF.

CDR3 sequence reads: CASSFGTGREQYF. CDR3 in DNA: TGTGCCAGCAGCTTTGGGACAGGGCGCGAGCAGTACTTC. The V and J genes are TRBV11-2 and TRBJ2-7; TRBD1 aligns across 9 bases. CDR1 SGHAT and CDR2 FQNNGV come from the germline V gene. The ends lost 3 bases at V and 6 bases at J; junction bases unmatched: 3. The CDR3 totals 13 residues. Full variable domain (remainder filled in from reference TRBV11-2 and TRBJ2-7): EAGVAQSPRYKIIEKRQSVAFWCNPISGHATLYWYQQILGQGPKLLIQFQNNGVVDDSQLPKDRFSAERLKGVDSTLKIQPAKLEDSAVYLCASSFGTGREQYFGPGTRLTVT.

The count of this clone is one. The genes are TRBV27 and TRBJ2-1; 13 bases agree with TRBD2. The CDR3 has 14 residues. V lost 5 bases to trimming and J lost 10 bases; unmatched junction nucleotides: 5. The germline V gene encodes CDR1 MNHEY and CDR2 SMNVEV (reference sequence). CDR3: CASSTSGRATEQFF. In nucleotides, the CDR3 is TGTGCCAGCAGTACTAGCGGGAGGGCCACCGAGCAGTTCTTC.

The V gene is TRBV19, the J gene TRBJ1-2, with D perhaps TRBD1 (6 bases). The CDR3 has 14 residues. The V gene's germline CDR1 is LNHDA and CDR2 SQIVND (reference sequence). Trimming pared 2 bases from V and 4 bases from J, leaving 11 bases between. The CDR3 coding sequence is TGTGCCAGTAGTATACAGGGGACCTTCTATGGCTACACCTTC. Translating it yields CASSIQGTFYGYTF.

This clone was observed once. J is TRBJ1-3 and V is TRBV19, with TRBD1 matching 7 bases. The CDR3 extends over 16 amino acids. In germline, CDR1 is LNHDA, CDR2 SQIVND (reference sequence). V lost 1 base, J lost 0 bases, and 3 bases stayed unmatched. DNA of the CDR3: TGTGCCAGTAGTATAGTAGGGGGCAGCTCTGGAAACACCATATATTTT. Translating it yields CASSIVGGSSGNTIYF.

The rearrangement links TRBV5-8 to TRBJ1-4; possible D gene TRBD1, 6 bases. The germline V gene encodes CDR1 SGHTS and CDR2 YDEGEE. CDR3 size: 16 residues. V was shortened by 4 bases and J by 3 bases, with 16 bases between the two germline ends. CDR3 coding DNA: TGTGCCAGCAGCCCAATGGCAGGGGTAGCTAATGAAAAACTGTTTTTT. This translates into CASSPMAGVANEKLFF.

This rearrangement joins TRBV7-6 to TRBJ1-1, with D maybe TRBD1 (6 bases). Trimming left V 0 bases short and J 4 bases short, with 9 bases between. CDR1 is SGHVS, CDR2 FNYEAQ, per germline. The CDR3 covers 14 residues. The CDR3 reads CASSLATRGTEAFF. The CDR3 region has the DNA TGTGCCAGCAGCTTAGCGACCAGGGGCACTGAAGCTTTCTTT.

The chain has TRBV5-1 and TRBJ2-2; 9 bases map to TRBD1. V lost 4 bases and J lost 4; bases outside the gene matches: 8. Germline-derived CDR1 and CDR2 are SGHRS and YFSETQ. The CDR3 spans 16 residues. The DNA for the CDR3 is TGCGCCAGCAGCCTACAGGGGGCCCAGACCACCGGGGAGCTGTTTTTT. Translation gives CASSLQGAQTTGELFF.

V and J are TRBV4-3 and TRBJ1-3; D uncertain. V lost 4 bases, J lost 0 bases, and 10 bases lay in between. The CDR3 has 15 amino acids. Germline lookup yields CDR1 LGHNA and CDR2 YSLEER. The CDR3 sequence is CASSLGTDSGNTIYF. CDR3 bases: TGCGCCAGCAGCCTCGGCACAGACTCTGGAAACACCATATATTTT.

This chain links TRBV19 with TRBJ2-7; 13 nucleotides match TRBD2. The length of the CDR3 is 15 residues. In germline, CDR1 is LNHDA, CDR2 SQIVND (reference sequence). Losses at the gene ends were 6 bases for V and 5 bases for J; bases not matched to a gene: 7. CDR3 protein: CASSPLAGGPHEQYF. CDR3 in DNA: TGTGCCAGTAGCCCACTAGCGGGAGGGCCCCACGAGCAGTACTTC.

The J gene is TRBJ1-3, the V gene TRBV25-1, with a weak D call TRBD1 (6 bases). The germline V gene encodes CDR1 MGHDK and CDR2 SYGVNS. Trimming stripped 11 bases from V and 0 bases from J, with 8 bases between. CDR3 length: 12 residues. In DNA form, the CDR3 reads TGTGCCGGACAGAGCTCTGGAAACACCATATATTTT. It translates to CAGQSSGNTIYF.

This chain joins TRBV7-9 and TRBJ1-5; no clear D. CDR1 is SEHNR, CDR2 FQNEAQ, per germline (reference sequence). The CDR3 contains 16 residues. The germline V and J ends were trimmed by 1 base and 1 base, with 11 bases remaining between them. CDR3 in amino acids: CASSLDGSLSNQPQHF. In DNA, the CDR3 is TGTGCCAGCAGCTTAGACGGGTCCCTGAGCAATCAGCCCCAGCATTTT. Together with reference TRBV7-9 and TRBJ1-5, the CDR3 gives the full variable domain: DTGVSQNPRHKITKRGQNVTFRCDPISEHNRLYWYRQTLGQGPEFLTYFQNEAQLEKSRLLSDRFSAERPKGSFSTLEIQRTEQGDSAMYLCASSLDGSLSNQPQHFGDGTRLSIL.

Here the CDR3 reads CASSKESSYNEQFF. The CDR3 coding sequence is TGTGCCAGCAGTAAGGAGAGCTCCTACAATGAGCAGTTCTTC. The chain uses TRBV2 and TRBJ2-1; D not resolved. There are 14 residues in the CDR3. Trimming stripped 5 bases from V and 0 bases from J, with 8 bases between. Looked up from germline, CDR1 is SNHLY and CDR2 is FYNNEI.

This clone was observed a single time. The chain has TRBV18 and TRBJ2-2, with a possible D match to TRBD2 (6 bases). Deletions cut 1 base from V and 4 bases from J, with 19 bases between. The germline gives CDR1 KGHSH, CDR2 LQKENI. The CDR3 contains 18 residues. CDR3 sequence: CASSPRNLRDSSTGELFF. The CDR3 DNA reads as TGTGCCAGCTCACCACGGAATCTCCGGGACTCATCCACCGGGGAGCTGTTTTTT.

On this clone: At one end, the junction sequence differs from germline, possibly due to a read error. The chain recombines TRBV6-1 with TRBJ1-1; tentative D call: TRBD1 (6 bases). This CDR3 is 16 amino acids long. Per the germline V gene, CDR1 is MNHNS and CDR2 is SASEGT. This CDR3 reads CASNEGSAGANAEAFF. The CDR3, as DNA: TGTGCCAGCAATGAAGGTTCGGCGGGGGCTAACGCTGAAGCTTTCTTT.

This sequence joins TRBV7-3 and TRBJ1-1; D possibly corresponds to TRBD1 (6 bases). The CDR3 has 15 amino acids. Trimming took 0 bases from V and 3 from J, leaving 11 bases between them. Germline assignment: CDR1 SGHTA and CDR2 FQGTGA. In nucleotides, the CDR3 is TGTGCCAGCAGCTTAACGTTTTCAGGGGACACTGAAGCTTTCTTT. It specifies CASSLTFSGDTEAFF.

The V call is TRBV10-3, the J call TRBJ2-1; 15 bases match TRBD2. Germline-derived CDR1 and CDR2 are ENHRY and SYGVKD. The ends lost 6 bases at V and 7 bases at J; junction bases unmatched: 4. This CDR3 comprises 15 residues. Here the CDR3 DNA reads TGTGCCATCAGATCGGGACTAGCGGGAGGAAATGAGCAGTTCTTC. Its translation: CAIRSGLAGGNEQFF.

The chain recombines TRBV3-1 (or the pseudogene TRBV3-2) with TRBJ2-1, with D tentatively TRBD2 (6 bases). The V gene lost 0 bases and the J gene lost 2 bases, with 8 bases spanning the gap. Germline V gene sequence: CDR1 LGHDT, CDR2 YNNKEL (reference sequence). The CDR3 sequence is 15 residues long. For the CDR3, the DNA is TGTGCCAGCAGCCAAGAACCGGGGGCCTACAATGAGCAGTTCTTC. Protein sequence: CASSQEPGAYNEQFF.

This rearrangement joins TRBV29-1 to TRBJ2-7; D is perhaps TRBD1 (6 bases). Germline CDR1 and CDR2: SQVTM and ANQGSEA. The CDR3 spans 13 residues. V was pared by 7 bases and J by 2 bases, with 15 bases between. The CDR3 sequence: CSASDRIPYEQYF. The CDR3 DNA follows: TGCAGCGCCAGCGACAGGATCCCCTACGAGCAGTACTTC.

The V gene is TRBV5-8, the J gene TRBJ2-7; a possible D gene is TRBD1 (5 bases). V was cut by 0 bases and J by 4 bases, with 14 bases left in between. Germline V lookup: CDR1 SGHTS, CDR2 YDEGEE. The CDR3 runs to 15 residues. The CDR3 loop is CASSLEPGQLYEQYF. The CDR3 nucleotides are TGTGCCAGCAGCTTGGAACCAGGGCAGTTGTACGAGCAGTACTTC.

The chain combines TRBV18 with TRBJ2-7, with 7 bases fitting TRBD2. The V gene's germline CDR1 is KGHSH and CDR2 LQKENI. Trimming removed 2 bases from V and 8 bases from J; junction bases left unmatched: 12. This CDR3 comprises 15 residues. Here the CDR3 DNA reads TGTGCCAGCTCACCAATCGAGGGCGGGAGCGGGAAGCAGTACTTC. Translation gives CASSPIEGGSGKQYF. Combining the CDR3 with reference TRBV18 and TRBJ2-7 gives the whole variable domain NAGVMQNPRHLVRRRGQEARLRCSPMKGHSHVYWYRQLPEEGLKFMVYLQKENIIDESGMPKERFSAEFPKEGPSILRIQQVVRGDSAAYFCASSPIEGGSGKQYFGPGTRLTVT.

The chain carries TRBV7-2 and TRBJ1-2; TRBD1 matches 7 bases. Germline V gene lookup returns CDR1 SGHTA and CDR2 FQGNSA. J lost 0 bases, V lost 2 bases, and 9 bases had no gene match. This CDR3 region has 17 residues. CDR3 DNA: TGTGCCAGCAGCTTACGGGACAGCCGAACATCTAACTATGGCTACACCTTC. This sequence encodes CASSLRDSRTSNYGYTF.